The entry below gives a single T cell receptor beta chain sequence along with its context. The antigen remains unidentified. Between the trimmed V and J ends, which lost 3 bases and 0 bases, there was a span of 8 bases. CDR1 is MDHEN and CDR2 is SYDVKM in the germline V gene. The CDR3 has 15 residues. This specimen comes from a study of T cell repertoires in cytomegalovirus infection. Turning to the study itself: Both recently identified HLA-C-restricted and well-studied HLA-B-restricted CMV epitopes were used in the study. The public TCR beta signatures pointed to both CMV infection and matching HLA type.

Via MiXCR, TCRdb re-called the reads, giving one row per CDR3 protein. The sample comprises 51,000 or so distinct CDR3 sequences, about 20% of which are singletons, and around 77% rests with the top ten. The chain recombines TRBV28 with TRBJ2-2; D gene uncertain. The sequence was collected from a human donor in good health (CMV status not recorded). Some clones in this sample may be carry-over from other donors' samples. The sequencing here drew on CD8+ T cells from cultured PBMCs, taken from culture after CMV antigen stimulation. CDR3 DNA sequence: TGTGCCAGCAGTTTTCCGGCAACGAACACCGGGGAGCTGTTTTTT. Its translation is CASSFPATNTGELFF.